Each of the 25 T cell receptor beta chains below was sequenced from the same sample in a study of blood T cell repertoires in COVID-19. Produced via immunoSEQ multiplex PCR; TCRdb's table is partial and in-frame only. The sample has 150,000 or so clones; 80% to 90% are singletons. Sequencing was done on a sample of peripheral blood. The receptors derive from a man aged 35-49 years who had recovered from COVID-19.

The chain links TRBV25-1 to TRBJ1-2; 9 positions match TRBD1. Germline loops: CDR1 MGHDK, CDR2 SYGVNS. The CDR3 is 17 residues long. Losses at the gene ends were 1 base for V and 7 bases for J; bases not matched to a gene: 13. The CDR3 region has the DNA TGTGCCAGCAGTGAATTTGTGACAGGGGGAATGGTCGGTGGCTACACCTTC. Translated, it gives CASSEFVTGGMVGGYTF.

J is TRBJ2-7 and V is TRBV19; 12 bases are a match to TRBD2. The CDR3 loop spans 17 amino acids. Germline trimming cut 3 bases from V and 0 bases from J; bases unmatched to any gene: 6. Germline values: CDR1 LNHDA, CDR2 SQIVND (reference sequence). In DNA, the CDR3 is TGTGCCAGTAGTATTACGACTAGCGGGGGCAGCTCCTACGAGCAGTACTTC. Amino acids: CASSITTSGGSSYEQYF.

The chain's CDR3 is CSVDSMYGYTF. The DNA for the CDR3 is TGCAGCGTTGATTCTATGTATGGCTACACCTTC. The chain has TRBV29-1 and TRBJ1-2; no reliable D call. This CDR3 is built from 11 residues. CDR1 and CDR2 from the germline V gene are SQVTM and ANQGSEA. The ends were cut back, 3 bases at V and 5 bases at J, with 7 bases in the middle. Together with reference TRBV29-1 and TRBJ1-2, the CDR3 gives the full variable domain: SAVISQKPSRDICQRGTSLTIQCQVDSQVTMMFWYRQQPGQSLTLIATANQGSEATYESGFVIDKFPISRPNLTFSTLTVSNMSPEDSSIYLCSVDSMYGYTFGSGTRLTVV.

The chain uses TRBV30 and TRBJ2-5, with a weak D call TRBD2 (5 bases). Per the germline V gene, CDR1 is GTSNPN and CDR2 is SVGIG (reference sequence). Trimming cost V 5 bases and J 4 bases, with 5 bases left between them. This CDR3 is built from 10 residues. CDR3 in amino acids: CAWGLETQYF. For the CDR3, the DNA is TGTGCCTGGGGACTAGAGACCCAGTACTTC. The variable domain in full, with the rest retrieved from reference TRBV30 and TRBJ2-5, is SQTIHQWPATLVQPVGSPLSLECTVEGTSNPNLYWYRQAAGRGLQLLFYSVGIGQISSEVPQNLSASRPQDRQFILSSKKLLLSDSGFYLCAWGLETQYFGPGTRLLVL.

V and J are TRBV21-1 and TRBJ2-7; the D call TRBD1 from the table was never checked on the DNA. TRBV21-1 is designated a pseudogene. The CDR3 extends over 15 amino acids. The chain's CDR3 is CASSKRPGQLLEQYF. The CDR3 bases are TGTGCCAGCAGCAAACGCCCGGGACAGCTTCTAGAGCAGTACTTC.

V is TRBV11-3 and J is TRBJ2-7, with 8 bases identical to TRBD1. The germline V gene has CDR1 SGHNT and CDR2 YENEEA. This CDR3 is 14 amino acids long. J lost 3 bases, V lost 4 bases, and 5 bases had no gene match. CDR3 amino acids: CASSSDRAGYEQYF. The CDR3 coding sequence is TGTGCCAGCAGCTCGGACAGGGCCGGCTACGAGCAGTACTTC.

CDR3 loop: CASSYGGCVGELFF. CDR3 sequence (DNA): TGTGCCAGCAGTTACGGGGGGTGCGTCGGGGAGCTGTTTTTT. This chain links TRBV6-7 with TRBJ2-2, with D possibly matching TRBD2 (6 bases). TRBV6-7 is an ORF; its function is uncertain. The CDR3 runs 14 residues. V was trimmed by 2 bases and J by 7 bases, leaving 11 bases between them.

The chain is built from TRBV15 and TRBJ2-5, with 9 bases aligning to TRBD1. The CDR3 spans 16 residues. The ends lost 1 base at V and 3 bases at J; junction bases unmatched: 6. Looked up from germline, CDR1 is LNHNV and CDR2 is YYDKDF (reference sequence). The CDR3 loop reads CATSRVHTGGKETQYF. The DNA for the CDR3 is TGTGCCACCAGCAGAGTTCATACAGGGGGCAAAGAGACCCAGTACTTC.

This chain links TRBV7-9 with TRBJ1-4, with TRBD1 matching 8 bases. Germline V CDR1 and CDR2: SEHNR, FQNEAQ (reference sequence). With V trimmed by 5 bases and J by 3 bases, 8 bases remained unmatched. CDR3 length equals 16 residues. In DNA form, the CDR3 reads TGTGCCAGCAGCCCCGGACAGGGCGCCCCTAATGAAAAACTGTTTTTT. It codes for CASSPGQGAPNEKLFF.

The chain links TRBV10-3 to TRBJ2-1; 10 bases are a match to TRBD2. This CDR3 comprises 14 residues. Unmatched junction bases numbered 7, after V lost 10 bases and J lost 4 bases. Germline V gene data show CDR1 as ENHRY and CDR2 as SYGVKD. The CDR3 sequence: CATASGGLYNEQFF. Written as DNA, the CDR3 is TGTGCCACTGCTAGCGGGGGCCTTTACAATGAGCAGTTCTTC.

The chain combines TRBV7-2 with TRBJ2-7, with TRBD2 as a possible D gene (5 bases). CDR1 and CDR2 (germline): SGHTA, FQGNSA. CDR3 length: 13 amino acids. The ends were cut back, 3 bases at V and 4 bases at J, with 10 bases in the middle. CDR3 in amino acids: CASSFASSYEQYF. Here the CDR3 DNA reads TGTGCCAGCAGCTTTGCTAGCTCATACGAGCAGTACTTC.

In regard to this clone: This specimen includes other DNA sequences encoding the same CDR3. The CDR3: CASSTRGQGYGYTF. CDR3 DNA: TGTGCCAGTAGTACCCGCGGTCAAGGCTATGGCTACACCTTC. The rearrangement links TRBV19 to TRBJ1-2; D unclear. This CDR3 has 14 residues. CDR1 and CDR2 from the germline V gene are LNHDA and SQIVND (reference sequence). The V gene lost 4 bases and the J gene lost 4 bases, with 13 bases spanning the gap.

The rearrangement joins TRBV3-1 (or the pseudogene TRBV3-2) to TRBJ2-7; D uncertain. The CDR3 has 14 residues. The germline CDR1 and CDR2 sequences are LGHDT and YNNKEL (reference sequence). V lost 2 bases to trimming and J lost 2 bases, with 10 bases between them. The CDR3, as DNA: TGTGCCAGCAGCCAAACTCCCGAGCCCTACGAGCAGTACTTC. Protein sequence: CASSQTPEPYEQYF.

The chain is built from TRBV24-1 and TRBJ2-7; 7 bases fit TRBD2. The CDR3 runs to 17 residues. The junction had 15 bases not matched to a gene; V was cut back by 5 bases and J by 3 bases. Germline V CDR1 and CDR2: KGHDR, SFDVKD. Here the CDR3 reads CATSAVQREGSSYEQYF. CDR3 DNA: TGTGCCACCAGTGCCGTGCAGAGGGAGGGTAGTAGCTACGAGCAGTACTTC.

CDR3 sequence reads: CAAQTGKGGYTF. Here the CDR3 DNA reads TGTGCCGCACAGACAGGGAAGGGTGGCTACACCTTC. The V call is TRBV28, the J call TRBJ1-2; TRBD1 agrees at 7 bases. J was trimmed by 7 bases and V by 11 bases; bases with no gene match: 10. Per the germline V gene, CDR1 is MDHEN and CDR2 is SYDVKM. This CDR3 region has 12 residues.

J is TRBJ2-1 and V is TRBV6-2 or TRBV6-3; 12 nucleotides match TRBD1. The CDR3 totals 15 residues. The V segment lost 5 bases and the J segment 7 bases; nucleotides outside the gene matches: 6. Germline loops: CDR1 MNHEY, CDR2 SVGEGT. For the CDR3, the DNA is TGTGCCAGCAGTACCCGGGACAGGGGGCCTAATGAGCAGTTCTTC. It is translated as CASSTRDRGPNEQFF.

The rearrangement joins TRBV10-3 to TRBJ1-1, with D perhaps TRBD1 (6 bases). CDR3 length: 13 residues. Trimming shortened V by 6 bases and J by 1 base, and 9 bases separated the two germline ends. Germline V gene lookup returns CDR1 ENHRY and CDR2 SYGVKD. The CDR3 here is CAIRGHTNTEAFF. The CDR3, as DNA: TGTGCCATCAGGGGACATACGAACACTGAAGCTTTCTTT.

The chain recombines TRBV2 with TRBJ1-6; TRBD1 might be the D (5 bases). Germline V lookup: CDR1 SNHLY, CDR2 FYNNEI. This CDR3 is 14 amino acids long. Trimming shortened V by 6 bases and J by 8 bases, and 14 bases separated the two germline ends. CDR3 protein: CASSLKGGDSPLHF. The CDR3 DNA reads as TGTGCCAGCAGCCTGAAAGGAGGGGATTCACCCCTCCACTTT.

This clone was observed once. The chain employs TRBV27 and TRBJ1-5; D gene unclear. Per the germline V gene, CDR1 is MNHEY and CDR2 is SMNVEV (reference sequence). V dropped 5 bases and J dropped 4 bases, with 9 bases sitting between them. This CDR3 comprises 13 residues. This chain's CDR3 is CASSGRDNQPQHF. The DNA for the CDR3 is TGTGCCAGCAGTGGACGGGATAATCAGCCCCAGCATTTT.

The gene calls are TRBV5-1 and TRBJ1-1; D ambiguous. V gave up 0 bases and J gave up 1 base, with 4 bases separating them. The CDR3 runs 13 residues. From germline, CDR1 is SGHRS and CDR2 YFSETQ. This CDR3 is CASSLDTNTEAFF. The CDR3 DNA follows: TGCGCCAGCAGCTTGGACACGAACACTGAAGCTTTCTTT.

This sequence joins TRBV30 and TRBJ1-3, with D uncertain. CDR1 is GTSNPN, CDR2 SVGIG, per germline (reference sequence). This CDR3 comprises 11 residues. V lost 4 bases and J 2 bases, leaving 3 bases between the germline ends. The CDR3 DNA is TGTGCCTGGACAGCTGGAAACACCATATATTTT. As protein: CAWTAGNTIYF. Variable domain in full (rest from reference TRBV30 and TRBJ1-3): SQTIHQWPATLVQPVGSPLSLECTVEGTSNPNLYWYRQAAGRGLQLLFYSVGIGQISSEVPQNLSASRPQDRQFILSSKKLLLSDSGFYLCAWTAGNTIYFGEGSWLTVV.

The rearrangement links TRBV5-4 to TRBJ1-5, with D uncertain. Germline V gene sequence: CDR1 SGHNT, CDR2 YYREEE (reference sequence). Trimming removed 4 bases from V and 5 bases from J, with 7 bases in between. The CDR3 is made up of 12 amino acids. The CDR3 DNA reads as TGTGCCAGCAGCCTTCCCGATCAGCCCCAGCATTTT. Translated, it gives CASSLPDQPQHF.

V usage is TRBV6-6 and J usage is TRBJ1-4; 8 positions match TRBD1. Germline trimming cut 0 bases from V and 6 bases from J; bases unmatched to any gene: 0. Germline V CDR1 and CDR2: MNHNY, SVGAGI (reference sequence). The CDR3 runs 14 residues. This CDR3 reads CASSYSTGDEKLFF. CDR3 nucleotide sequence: TGTGCCAGCAGTTACTCGACAGGGGATGAAAAACTGTTTTTT.

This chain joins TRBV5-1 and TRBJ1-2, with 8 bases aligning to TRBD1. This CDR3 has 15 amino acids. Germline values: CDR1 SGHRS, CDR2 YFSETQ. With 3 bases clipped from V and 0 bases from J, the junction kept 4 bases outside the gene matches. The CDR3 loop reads CASSSTTGANYGYTF. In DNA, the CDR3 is TGCGCCAGCAGCTCTACGACAGGGGCTAACTATGGCTACACCTTC.

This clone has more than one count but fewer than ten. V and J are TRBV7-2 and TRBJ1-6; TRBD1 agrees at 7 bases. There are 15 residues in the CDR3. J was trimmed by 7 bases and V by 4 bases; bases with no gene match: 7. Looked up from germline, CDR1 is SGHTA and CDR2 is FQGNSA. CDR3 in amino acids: CASSSQGSTNSPLHF. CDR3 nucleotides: TGTGCCAGCAGCTCACAGGGGTCAACGAATTCACCCCTCCACTTT.